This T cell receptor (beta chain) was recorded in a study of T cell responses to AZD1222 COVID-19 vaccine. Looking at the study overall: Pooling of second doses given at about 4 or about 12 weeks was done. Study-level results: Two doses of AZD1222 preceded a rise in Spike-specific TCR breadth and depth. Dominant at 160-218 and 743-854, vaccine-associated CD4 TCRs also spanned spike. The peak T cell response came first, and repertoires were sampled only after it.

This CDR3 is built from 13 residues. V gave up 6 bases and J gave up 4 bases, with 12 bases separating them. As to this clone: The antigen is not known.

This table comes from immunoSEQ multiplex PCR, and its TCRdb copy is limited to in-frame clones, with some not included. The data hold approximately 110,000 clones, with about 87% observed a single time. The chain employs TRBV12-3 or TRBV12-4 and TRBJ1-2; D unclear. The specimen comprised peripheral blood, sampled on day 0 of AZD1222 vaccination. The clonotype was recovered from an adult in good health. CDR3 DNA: TGTGCCAGCAGCCCTGGCGGCAGCTATGGCTACACCTTC. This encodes CASSPGGSYGYTF.